These T cell receptor beta chains were read from a single sample in a study of regulatory T cells in long-lasting Graves disease. Each CDR3 protein gets one entry after TCRdb re-called the multiplex PCR reads with MiXCR. Of hundreds of thousands of distinct CDR3 sequences listed, approximately 16% are singletons. This sample also appeared in a second study, on T cells in Graves' hyperthyroidism and ophthalmopathy.

Source: peripheral blood mononuclear cells (PBMCs), taken at new diagnosis, from a patient treated with antithyroid drugs. The receptor source for this set is a woman aged 40 to 50 with Graves disease. Each CDR3 is given with its conserved first and last residue. D genes are given only for firm matches. Part of the rows lack a size; the others show once, few, many or a class for expanded clones.

CSTPGQSYNEQFF,TGCAGCACACCGGGACAGTCCTACAATGAGCAGTTCTTC,.,TRBV20-1,13,TRBD1,TRBJ2-1
CASSPSSQGGGTEAFF,TGTGCCAGCAGCCCCAGCTCGCAGGGAGGAGGCACTGAAGCTTTCTTT,many,TRBV7-6,16,.,TRBJ1-1
CASSWQTGAYNEQFF,TGTGCCAGCAGCTGGCAGACAGGGGCCTACAATGAGCAGTTCTTC,.,TRBV5-4,15,TRBD1,TRBJ2-1
CASRSSDGSGSTDTQYF,TGTGCCAGCAGGTCATCGGACGGGAGTGGGAGCACAGATACGCAGTATTTT,many,TRBV12-3/TRBV12-4,17,.,TRBJ2-3
CASSGDSSKQFF,TGCGCCAGCAGCGGGGACTCGTCCAAGCAGTTCTTC,many,TRBV5-1,12,.,TRBJ2-1
CASSQEQAQYGNSPLHF,TGTGCCAGCAGCCAAGAACAGGCGCAGTATGGGAATTCACCCCTCCACTTT,few,TRBV3-1,17,.,TRBJ1-6
CASRPPRGNNTEAFF,TGTGCCAGCAGACCTCCCCGGGGGAACAACACTGAAGCTTTCTTT,.,TRBV25-1,15,.,TRBJ1-1
CASSSKRGGEQFF,TGTGCCAGCAGCTCCAAACGGGGCGGTGAGCAGTTCTTC,many,TRBV7-3,13,.,TRBJ2-1
CASSSDRGDEQYF,TGTGCCAGCAGCTCAGACAGGGGGGACGAGCAGTACTTC,many,TRBV28,13,TRBD1,TRBJ2-7
CASTSGPLSDTQYF,TGTGCCAGTACCTCCGGGCCGCTTTCAGATACGCAGTATTTT,.,TRBV19,14,.,TRBJ2-3
CASSSTGTTSYEQYF,TGTGCCAGCAGCTCGACAGGGACTACCTCCTACGAGCAGTACTTC,many,TRBV28,15,.,TRBJ2-7
CASSPGHGSYEQYF,TGTGCCAGCAGCCCTGGACACGGTTCCTACGAGCAGTACTTC,many,TRBV12-3/TRBV12-4,14,.,TRBJ2-7
CASTSGLAGNYEQYF,TGTGCCAGCACCTCCGGACTAGCGGGTAACTACGAGCAGTACTTC,many,TRBV27,15,TRBD2,TRBJ2-7
CAWSVGPAGYTF,TGTGCCTGGAGTGTCGGCCCGGCTGGCTACACCTTC,many,TRBV30,12,.,TRBJ1-2
CSARGKGWQGFSYEQYF,TGCAGTGCTAGAGGTAAAGGGTGGCAGGGATTCTCCTACGAGCAGTACTTC,.,TRBV20-1,17,.,TRBJ2-7
CASSRLAGGPDTQYF,TGTGCCAGCAGCCGTCTAGCGGGAGGACCAGATACGCAGTATTTT,many,TRBV3-1,15,TRBD2,TRBJ2-3
CASLLTTTGNTIYF,TGTGCCAGCCTCCTTACCACAACAGGAAACACCATATATTTT,many,TRBV6-1,14,.,TRBJ1-3
CASSQDRGGLNTGELFF,TGTGCCAGCAGCCAAGATCGCGGGGGTTTGAACACCGGGGAGCTGTTTTTT,.,TRBV3-1,17,TRBD2,TRBJ2-2
CASRPTNGEYNEQFF,TGTGCCAGCAGACCCACTAATGGGGAATACAATGAGCAGTTCTTC,.,TRBV6-2/TRBV6-3,15,.,TRBJ2-1
CASSLEVGTDTQYF,TGTGCCAGCAGTCTCGAAGTCGGCACAGATACGCAGTATTTT,many,TRBV28,14,.,TRBJ2-3
CASSSEGTGPPNTEAFF,TGCGCCAGCAGCTCGGAGGGGACAGGCCCACCGAACACTGAAGCTTTCTTT,.,TRBV5-1,17,TRBD1,TRBJ1-1
CASSLLGQGIGETQYF,TGTGCCAGCAGCTTATTGGGACAGGGGATCGGAGAGACCCAGTACTTC,.,TRBV7-3,16,TRBD1,TRBJ2-5
CASSEAAVATTDTQYF,TGTGCCAGCAGTGAAGCGGCGGTGGCTACAACAGATACGCAGTATTTT,few,TRBV6-2/TRBV6-3,16,.,TRBJ2-3
CASSKRAGGIPGELFF,TGTGCCAGCAGTAAACGCGCGGGAGGGATCCCCGGGGAGCTGTTTTTT,many,TRBV2,16,TRBD2,TRBJ2-2
CASSLAGTGMRGVESEAFF,TGTGCCAGCAGCTTAGCTGGGACAGGGATGAGAGGAGTGGAGTCTGAAGCTTTCTTT,many,TRBV11-1,19,TRBD1,TRBJ1-1
CASSFYKETQYF,TGTGCCAGCAGTTTCTATAAAGAGACCCAGTACTTC,.,TRBV6-2/TRBV6-3,12,.,TRBJ2-5
CASRETEFWVNEQFF,TGTGCCAGCAGAGAGACAGAGTTTTGGGTGAATGAGCAGTTCTTC,few,TRBV6-1,15,.,TRBJ2-1
CASSPRGMVTEAFF,TGTGCCAGCAGTCCCCGGGGGATGGTCACTGAAGCTTTCTTT,many,TRBV27,14,.,TRBJ1-1
CASSVGLAGGPGTDTQYF,TGCGCCAGCAGCGTGGGACTAGCGGGAGGGCCGGGCACAGATACGCAGTATTTT,.,TRBV5-1,18,TRBD2,TRBJ2-3
CASSIPGPYNEQFF,TGTGCCAGCAGTATCCCAGGCCCCTACAATGAGCAGTTCTTC,many,TRBV28,14,.,TRBJ2-1
CASSVGGAEQETQYF,TGTGCCAGCAGCGTAGGGGGGGCAGAACAAGAGACCCAGTACTTC,few,TRBV9,15,.,TRBJ2-5
CASSLIPGQNTGELFF,TGTGCCAGCAGCTTGATCCCGGGACAAAACACCGGGGAGCTGTTTTTT,many,TRBV13,16,.,TRBJ2-2